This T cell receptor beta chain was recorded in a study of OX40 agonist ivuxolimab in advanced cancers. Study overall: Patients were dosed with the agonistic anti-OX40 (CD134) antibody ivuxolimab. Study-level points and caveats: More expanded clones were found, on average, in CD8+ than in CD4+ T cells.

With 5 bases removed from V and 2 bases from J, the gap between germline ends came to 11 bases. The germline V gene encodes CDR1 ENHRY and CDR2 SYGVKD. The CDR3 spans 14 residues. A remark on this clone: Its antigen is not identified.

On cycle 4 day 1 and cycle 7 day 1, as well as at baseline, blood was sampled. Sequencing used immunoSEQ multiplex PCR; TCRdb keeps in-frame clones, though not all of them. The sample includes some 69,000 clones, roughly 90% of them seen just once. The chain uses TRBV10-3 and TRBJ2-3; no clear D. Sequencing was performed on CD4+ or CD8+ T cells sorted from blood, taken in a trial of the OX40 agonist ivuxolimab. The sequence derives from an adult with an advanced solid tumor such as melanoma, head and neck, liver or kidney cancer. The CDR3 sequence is CAISLRTSTDTQYF. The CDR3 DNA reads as TGTGCCATCAGTCTGCGGACCTCCACAGATACGCAGTATTTT.